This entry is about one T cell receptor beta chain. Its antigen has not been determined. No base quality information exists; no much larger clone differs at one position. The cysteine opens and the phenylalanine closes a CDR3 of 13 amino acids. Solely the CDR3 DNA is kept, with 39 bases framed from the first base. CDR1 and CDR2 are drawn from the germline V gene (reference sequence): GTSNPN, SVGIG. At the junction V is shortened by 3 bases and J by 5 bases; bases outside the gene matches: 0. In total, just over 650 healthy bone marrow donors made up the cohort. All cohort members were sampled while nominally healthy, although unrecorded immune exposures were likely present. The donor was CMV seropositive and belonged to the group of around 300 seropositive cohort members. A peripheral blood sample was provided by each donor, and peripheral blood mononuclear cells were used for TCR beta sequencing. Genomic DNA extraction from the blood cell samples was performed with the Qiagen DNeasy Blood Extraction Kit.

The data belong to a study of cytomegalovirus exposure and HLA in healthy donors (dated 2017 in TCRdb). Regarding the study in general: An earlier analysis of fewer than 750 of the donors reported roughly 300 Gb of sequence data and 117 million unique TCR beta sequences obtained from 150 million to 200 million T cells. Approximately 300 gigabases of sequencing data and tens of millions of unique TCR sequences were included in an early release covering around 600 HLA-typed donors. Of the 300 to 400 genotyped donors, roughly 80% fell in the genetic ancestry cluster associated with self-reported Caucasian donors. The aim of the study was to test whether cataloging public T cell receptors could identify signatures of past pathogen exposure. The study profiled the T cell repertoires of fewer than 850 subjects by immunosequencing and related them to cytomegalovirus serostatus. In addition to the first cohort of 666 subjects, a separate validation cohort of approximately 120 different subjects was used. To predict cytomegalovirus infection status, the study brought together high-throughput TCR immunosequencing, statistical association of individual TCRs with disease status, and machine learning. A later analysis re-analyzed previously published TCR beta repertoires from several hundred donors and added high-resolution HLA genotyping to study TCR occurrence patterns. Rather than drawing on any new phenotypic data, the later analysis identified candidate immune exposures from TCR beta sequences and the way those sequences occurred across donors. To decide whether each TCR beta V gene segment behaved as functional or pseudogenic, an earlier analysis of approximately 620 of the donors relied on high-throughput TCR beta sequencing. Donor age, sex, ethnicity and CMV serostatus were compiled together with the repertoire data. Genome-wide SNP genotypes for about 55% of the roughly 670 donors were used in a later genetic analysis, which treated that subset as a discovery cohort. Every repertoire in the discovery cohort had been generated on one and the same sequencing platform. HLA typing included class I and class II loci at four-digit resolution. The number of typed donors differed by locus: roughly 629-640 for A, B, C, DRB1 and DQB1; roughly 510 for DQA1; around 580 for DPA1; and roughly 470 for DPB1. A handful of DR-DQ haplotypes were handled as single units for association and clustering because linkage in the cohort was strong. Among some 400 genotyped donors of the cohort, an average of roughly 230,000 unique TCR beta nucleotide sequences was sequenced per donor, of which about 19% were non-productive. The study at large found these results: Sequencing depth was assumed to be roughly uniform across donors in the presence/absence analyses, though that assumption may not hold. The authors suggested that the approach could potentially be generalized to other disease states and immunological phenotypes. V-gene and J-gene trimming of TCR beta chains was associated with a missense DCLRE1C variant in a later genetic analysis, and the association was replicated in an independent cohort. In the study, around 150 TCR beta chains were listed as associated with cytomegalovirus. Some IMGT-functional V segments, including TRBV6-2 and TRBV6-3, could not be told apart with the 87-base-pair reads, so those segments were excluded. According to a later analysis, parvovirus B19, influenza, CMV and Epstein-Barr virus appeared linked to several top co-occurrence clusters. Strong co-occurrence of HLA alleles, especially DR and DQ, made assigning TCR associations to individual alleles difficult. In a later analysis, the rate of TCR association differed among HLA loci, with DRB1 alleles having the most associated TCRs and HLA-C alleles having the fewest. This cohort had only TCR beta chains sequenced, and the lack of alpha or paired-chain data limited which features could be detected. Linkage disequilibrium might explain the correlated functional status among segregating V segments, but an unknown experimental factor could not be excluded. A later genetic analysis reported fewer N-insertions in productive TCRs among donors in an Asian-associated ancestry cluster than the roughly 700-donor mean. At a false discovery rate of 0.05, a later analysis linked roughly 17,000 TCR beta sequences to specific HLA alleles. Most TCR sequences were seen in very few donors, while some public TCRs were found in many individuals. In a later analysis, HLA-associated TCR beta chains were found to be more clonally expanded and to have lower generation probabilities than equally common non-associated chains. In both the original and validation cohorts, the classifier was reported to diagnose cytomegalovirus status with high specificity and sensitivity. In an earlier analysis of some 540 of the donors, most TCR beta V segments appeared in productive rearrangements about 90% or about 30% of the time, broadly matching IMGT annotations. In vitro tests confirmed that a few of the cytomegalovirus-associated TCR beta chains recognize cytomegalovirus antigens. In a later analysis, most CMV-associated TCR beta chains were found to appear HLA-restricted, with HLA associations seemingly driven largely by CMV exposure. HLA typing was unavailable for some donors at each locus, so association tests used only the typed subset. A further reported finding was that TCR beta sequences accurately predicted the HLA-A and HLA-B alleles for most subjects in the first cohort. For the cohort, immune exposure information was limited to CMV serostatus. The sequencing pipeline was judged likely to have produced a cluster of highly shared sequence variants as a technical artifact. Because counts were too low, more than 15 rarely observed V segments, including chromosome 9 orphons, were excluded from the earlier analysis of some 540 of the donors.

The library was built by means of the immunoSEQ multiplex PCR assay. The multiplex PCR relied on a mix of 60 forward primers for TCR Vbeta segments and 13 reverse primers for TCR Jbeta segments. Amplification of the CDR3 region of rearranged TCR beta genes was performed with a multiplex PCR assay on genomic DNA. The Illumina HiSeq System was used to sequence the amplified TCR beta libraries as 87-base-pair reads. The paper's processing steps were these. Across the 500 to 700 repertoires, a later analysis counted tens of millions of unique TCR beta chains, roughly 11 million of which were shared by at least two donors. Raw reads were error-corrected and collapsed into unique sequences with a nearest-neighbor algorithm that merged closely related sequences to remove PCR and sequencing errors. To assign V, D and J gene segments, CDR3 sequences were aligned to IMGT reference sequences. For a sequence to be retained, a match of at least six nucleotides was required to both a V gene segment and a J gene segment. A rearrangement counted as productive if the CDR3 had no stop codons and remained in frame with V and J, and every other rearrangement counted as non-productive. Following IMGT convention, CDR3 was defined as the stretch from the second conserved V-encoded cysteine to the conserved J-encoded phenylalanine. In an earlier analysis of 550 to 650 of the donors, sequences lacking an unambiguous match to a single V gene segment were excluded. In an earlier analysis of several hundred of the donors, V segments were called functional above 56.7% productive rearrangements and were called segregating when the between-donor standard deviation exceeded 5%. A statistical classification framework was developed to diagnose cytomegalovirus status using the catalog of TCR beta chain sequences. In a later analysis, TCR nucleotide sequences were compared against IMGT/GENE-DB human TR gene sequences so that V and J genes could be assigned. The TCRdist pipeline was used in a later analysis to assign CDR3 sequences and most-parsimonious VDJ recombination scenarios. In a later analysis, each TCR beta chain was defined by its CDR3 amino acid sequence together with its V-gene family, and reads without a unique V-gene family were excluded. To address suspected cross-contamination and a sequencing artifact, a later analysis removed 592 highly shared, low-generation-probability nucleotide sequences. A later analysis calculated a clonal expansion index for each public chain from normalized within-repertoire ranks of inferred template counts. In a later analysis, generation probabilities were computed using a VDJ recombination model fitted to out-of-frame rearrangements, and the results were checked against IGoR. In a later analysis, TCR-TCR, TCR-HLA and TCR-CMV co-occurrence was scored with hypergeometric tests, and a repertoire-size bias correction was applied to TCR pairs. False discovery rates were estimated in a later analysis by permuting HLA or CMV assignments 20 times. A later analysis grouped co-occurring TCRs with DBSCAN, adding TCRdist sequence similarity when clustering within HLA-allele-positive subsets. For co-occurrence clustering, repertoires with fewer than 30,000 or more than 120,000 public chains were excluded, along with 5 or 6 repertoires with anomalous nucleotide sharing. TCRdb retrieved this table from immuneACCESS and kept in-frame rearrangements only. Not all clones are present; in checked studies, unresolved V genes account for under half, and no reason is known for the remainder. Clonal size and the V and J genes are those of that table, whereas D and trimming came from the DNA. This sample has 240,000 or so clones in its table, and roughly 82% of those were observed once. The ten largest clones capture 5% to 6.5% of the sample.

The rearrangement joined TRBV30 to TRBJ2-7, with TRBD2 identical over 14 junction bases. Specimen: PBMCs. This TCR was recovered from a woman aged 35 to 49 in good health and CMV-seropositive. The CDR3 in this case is CAWRGLAGDEQYF. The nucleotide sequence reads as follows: TGTGCCTGGAGGGGACTAGCGGGAGACGAGCAGTACTTC.